The present T cell receptor beta chain was sequenced within a study of cytomegalovirus exposure and HLA in healthy donors. This clone was found a few times. The V gene's germline CDR1 is SGHDT and CDR2 YYEEEE. The CDR3 has 14 residues. Between the trimmed V and J ends, which lost 2 bases and 4 bases, there was a span of 10 bases. PCR amplification relied on 60 Vbeta primers (plus 13 Jbeta primers). Libraries were prepared by immunoSEQ multiplex PCR; TCRdb keeps only in-frame clonotypes and omits some of them. The repertoire holds about 140,000 clones, with almost 85% as singletons. This TCR was recovered from a woman aged 40 to 49 in good health and CMV-seronegative. Sequenced material: PBMCs. The V and J genes are TRBV5-6 and TRBJ2-1; D is uncertain. CDR3 nucleotide sequence: TGTGCCAGCAGCTTCCAGGCGAGATACAATGAGCAGTTCTTC. Translated: CASSFQARYNEQFF.